This record looks at one T cell receptor (beta chain) sequence and its context. The antigen is not known. As processed by the authors: Because ImmunoSEQ provided only junction sequences with no quality scores, the filtering differed. The protocol was immunoSEQ multiplex PCR, while the TCRdb copy is restricted to in-frame clones and leaves out a portion. V, J and clone size were drawn from that table, and D and trimming were deduced from the DNA. This sample has some 1.4 million clones, with 96% found just once. Recent acute infections and vaccinations were absent in the healthy HIV-negative adult donors. These data originate in a study of shared clonotypes between healthy human individuals. Study observations and caveats: There were few donors, and this limited the genetic and exposure-history diversity represented.

The length of the CDR3 is 14 residues. V gave up 2 bases and J gave up 5 bases, with 15 bases separating them. Germline-derived CDR1 and CDR2 are SQVTM and ANQGSEA. This TCR derives from a man in his thirties or forties in good health. What was sequenced was naive CD4+ T cells sorted from blood. Subset specified: CD45RA+ positively selected. The chain joins TRBV29-1 to TRBJ1-1; tentatively, D is TRBD1 (5 bases). DNA for the CDR3: TGCAGCGTTGAAAGGGACCGCCGGGATACTGAAGCTTTCTTT. Residues: CSVERDRRDTEAFF.